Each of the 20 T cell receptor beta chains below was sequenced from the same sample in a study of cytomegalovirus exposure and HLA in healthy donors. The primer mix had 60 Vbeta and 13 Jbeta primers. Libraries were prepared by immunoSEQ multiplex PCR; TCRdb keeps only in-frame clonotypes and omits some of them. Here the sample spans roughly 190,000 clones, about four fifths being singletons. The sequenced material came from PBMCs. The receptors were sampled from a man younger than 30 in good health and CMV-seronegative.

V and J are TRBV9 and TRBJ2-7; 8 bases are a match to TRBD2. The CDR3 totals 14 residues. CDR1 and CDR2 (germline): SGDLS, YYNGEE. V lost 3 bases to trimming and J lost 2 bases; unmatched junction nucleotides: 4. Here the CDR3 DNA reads TGTGCCAGCAGCGGCCAGCGGGGGACCTACGAGCAGTACTTC. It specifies CASSGQRGTYEQYF. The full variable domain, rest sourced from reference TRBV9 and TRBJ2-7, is DSGVTQTPKHLITATGQRVTLRCSPRSGDLSVYWYQQSLDQGLQFLIQYYNGEERAKGNILERFSAQQFPDLHSELNLSSLELGDSALYFCASSGQRGTYEQYFGPGTRLTVT.

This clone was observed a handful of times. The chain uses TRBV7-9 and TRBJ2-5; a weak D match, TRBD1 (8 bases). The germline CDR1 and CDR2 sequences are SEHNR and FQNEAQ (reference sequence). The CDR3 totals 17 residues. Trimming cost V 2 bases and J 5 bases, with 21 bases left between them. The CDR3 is CASSLPFRDRGGETQYF. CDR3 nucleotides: TGTGCCAGCAGCTTACCCTTCCGAGACAGGGGAGGGGAGACCCAGTACTTC.

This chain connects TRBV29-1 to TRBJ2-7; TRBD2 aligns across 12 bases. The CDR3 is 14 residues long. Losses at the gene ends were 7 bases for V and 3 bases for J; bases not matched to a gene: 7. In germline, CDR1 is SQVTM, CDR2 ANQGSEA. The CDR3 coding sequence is TGCAGCGCAGTCCCTAGCGGGGGGGACTACGAGCAGTACTTC. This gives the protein CSAVPSGGDYEQYF.

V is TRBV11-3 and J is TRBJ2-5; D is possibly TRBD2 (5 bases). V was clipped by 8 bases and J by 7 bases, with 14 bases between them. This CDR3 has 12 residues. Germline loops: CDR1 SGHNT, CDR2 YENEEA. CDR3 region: CASGERSGTQYF. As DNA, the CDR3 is TGTGCCAGCGGCGAGCGGTCCGGGACCCAGTACTTC.

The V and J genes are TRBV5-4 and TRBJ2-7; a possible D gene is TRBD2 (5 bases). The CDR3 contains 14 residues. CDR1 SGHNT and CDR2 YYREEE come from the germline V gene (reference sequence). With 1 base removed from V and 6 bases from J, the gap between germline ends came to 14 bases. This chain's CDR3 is CASSLWEPSGEQYF. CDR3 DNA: TGTGCCAGCAGCTTGTGGGAGCCCTCCGGCGAGCAGTACTTC.

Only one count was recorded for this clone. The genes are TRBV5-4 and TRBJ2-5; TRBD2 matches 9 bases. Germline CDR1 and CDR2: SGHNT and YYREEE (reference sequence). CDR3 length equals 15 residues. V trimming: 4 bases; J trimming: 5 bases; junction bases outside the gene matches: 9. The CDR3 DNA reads TGTGCCAGCAGCCCCCCTCTAGCGGGGTTGGAGACCCAGTACTTC. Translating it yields CASSPPLAGLETQYF.

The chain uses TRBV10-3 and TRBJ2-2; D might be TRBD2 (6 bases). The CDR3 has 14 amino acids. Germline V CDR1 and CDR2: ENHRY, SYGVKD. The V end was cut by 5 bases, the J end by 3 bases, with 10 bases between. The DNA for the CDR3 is TGTGCCATCAGTCGGTCGGGGGACACCGGGGAGCTGTTTTTT. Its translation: CAISRSGDTGELFF.

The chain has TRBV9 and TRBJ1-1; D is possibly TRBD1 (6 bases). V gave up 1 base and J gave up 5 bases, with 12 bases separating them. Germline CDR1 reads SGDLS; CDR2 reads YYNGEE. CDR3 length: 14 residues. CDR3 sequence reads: CASSVKGGKTEAFF. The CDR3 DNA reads TGTGCCAGCAGCGTAAAGGGGGGGAAGACTGAAGCTTTCTTT. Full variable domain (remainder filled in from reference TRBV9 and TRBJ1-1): DSGVTQTPKHLITATGQRVTLRCSPRSGDLSVYWYQQSLDQGLQFLIQYYNGEERAKGNILERFSAQQFPDLHSELNLSSLELGDSALYFCASSVKGGKTEAFFGQGTRLTVV.

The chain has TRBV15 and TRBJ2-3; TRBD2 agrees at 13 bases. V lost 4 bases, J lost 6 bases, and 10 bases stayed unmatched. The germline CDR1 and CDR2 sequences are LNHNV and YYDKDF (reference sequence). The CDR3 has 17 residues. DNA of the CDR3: TGTGCCACCAGCAAATTACTAGCGGGGGGGCCGAATGATACGCAGTATTTT. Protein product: CATSKLLAGGPNDTQYF.

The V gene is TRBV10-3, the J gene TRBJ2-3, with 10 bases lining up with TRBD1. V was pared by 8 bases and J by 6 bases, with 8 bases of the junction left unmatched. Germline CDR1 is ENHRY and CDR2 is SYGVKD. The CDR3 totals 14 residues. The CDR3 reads CAIVSGTGDDTQYF. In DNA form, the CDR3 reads TGTGCCATCGTATCCGGGACAGGGGACGATACGCAGTATTTT.

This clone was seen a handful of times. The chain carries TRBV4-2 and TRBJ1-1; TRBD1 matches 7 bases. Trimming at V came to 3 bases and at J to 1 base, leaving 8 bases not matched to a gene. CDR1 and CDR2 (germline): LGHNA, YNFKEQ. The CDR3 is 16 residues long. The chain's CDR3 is CASSHAGQDKNTEAFF. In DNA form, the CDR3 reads TGTGCCAGCAGCCATGCCGGACAGGACAAGAACACTGAAGCTTTCTTT.

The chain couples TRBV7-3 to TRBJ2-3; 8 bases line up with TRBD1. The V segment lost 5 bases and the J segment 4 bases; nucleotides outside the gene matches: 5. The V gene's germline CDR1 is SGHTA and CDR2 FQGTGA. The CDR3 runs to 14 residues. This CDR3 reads CASSLYRGADTQYF. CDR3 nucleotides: TGTGCCAGCAGCCTTTACAGGGGGGCAGATACGCAGTATTTT. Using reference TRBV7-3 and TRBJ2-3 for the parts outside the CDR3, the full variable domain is GAGVSQTPSNKVTEKGKYVELRCDPISGHTALYWYRQSLGQGPEFLIYFQGTGAADDSGLPNDRFFAVRPEGSVSTLKIQRTERGDSAVYLCASSLYRGADTQYFGPGTRLTVL.

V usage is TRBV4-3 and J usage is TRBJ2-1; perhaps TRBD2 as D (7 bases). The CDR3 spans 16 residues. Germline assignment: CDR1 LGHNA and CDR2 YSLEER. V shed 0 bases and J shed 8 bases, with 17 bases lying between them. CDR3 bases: TGCGCCAGCAGCCAAGATCTTGGGGGGGCTCTGGATGAGCAGTTCTTC. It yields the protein CASSQDLGGALDEQFF.

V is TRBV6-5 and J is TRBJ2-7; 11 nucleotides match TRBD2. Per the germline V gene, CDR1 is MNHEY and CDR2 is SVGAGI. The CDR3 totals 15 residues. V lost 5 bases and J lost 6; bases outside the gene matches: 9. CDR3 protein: CASSPVTSGVGEQYF. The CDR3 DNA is TGTGCCAGCAGTCCAGTGACTAGCGGGGTCGGCGAGCAGTACTTC.

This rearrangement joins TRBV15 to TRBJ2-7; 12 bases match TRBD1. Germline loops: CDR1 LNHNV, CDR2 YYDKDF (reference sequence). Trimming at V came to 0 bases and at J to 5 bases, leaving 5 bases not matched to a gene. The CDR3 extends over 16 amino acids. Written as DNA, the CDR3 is TGTGCCACCAGCAGAGAACCGGGACAGGGGGCTCACGAGCAGTACTTC. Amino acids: CATSREPGQGAHEQYF.

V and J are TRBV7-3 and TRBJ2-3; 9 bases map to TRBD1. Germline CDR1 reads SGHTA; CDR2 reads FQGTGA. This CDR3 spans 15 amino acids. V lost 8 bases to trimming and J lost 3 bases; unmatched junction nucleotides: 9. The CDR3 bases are TGTGCCAGCTCTGTGACAGGGGGAAATACAGATACGCAGTATTTT. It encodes CASSVTGGNTDTQYF.

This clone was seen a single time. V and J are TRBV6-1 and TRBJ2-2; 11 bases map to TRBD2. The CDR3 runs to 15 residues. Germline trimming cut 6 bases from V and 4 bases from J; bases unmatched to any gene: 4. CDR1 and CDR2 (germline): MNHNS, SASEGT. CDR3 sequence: CASRSSGGFTGELFF. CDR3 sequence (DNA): TGTGCCAGCAGGTCTAGCGGGGGGTTCACCGGGGAGCTGTTTTTT.

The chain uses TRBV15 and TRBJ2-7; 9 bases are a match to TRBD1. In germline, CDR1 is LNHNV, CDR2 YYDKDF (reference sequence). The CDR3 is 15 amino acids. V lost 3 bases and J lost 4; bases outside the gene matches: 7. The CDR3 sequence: CATSSLEDRGYEQYF. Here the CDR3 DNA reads TGTGCCACCAGCAGCTTAGAAGACAGGGGGTACGAGCAGTACTTC.

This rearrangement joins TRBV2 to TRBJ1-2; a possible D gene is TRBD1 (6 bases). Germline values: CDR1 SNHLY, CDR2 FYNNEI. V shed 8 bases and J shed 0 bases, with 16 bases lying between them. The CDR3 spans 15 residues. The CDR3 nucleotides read TGTGCCAGCGGCGGCCGGGACACTGCTAACTATGGCTACACCTTC. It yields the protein CASGGRDTANYGYTF. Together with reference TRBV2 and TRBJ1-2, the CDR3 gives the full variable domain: EPEVTQTPSHQVTQMGQEVILRCVPISNHLYFYWYRQILGQKVEFLVSFYNNEISEKSEIFDDQFSVERPDGSNFTLKIRSTKLEDSAMYFCASGGRDTANYGYTFGSGTRLTVV.

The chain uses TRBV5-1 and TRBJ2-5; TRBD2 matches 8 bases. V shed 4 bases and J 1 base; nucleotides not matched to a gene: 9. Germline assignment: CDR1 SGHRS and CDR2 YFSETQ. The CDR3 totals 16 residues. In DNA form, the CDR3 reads TGCGCCAGCAGCACCATGGGGCGGGGGGTCCAAGAGACCCAGTACTTC. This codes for CASSTMGRGVQETQYF.